This TCR beta chain was sequenced for a study of cytomegalovirus exposure and HLA in healthy donors. As for the study in general: Findings of an earlier analysis included more than 90 million unique TCR beta sequences from some 180 million T cells. Study-level points and caveats: There were 150 to 200 TCR beta chains listed as cytomegalovirus-associated.

The PCR ran on 60 Vbeta and 13 Jbeta primers. Some clones are missing from TCRdb's copy, which holds only in-frame ones; the method was immunoSEQ multiplex PCR. This sample has about 120,000 clones, with roughly 80% found just once. For this clone: As yet, its antigen is unknown.

CDR1 is SGHNT and CDR2 is YYREEE in the germline V gene (reference sequence). V dropped 4 bases and J dropped 4; count of bases not matched to a gene: 10. CDR3 length: 16 amino acids. This receptor was obtained from a woman between 35 and 50 years old in good health and CMV-seropositive. The specimen was PBMCs. The chain has TRBV5-4 and TRBJ2-2; 7 bases line up with TRBD1. This CDR3 reads CASSPGQRTTTGELFF. Here the CDR3 DNA reads TGTGCCAGCAGCCCGGGACAGAGGACGACCACCGGGGAGCTGTTTTTT.